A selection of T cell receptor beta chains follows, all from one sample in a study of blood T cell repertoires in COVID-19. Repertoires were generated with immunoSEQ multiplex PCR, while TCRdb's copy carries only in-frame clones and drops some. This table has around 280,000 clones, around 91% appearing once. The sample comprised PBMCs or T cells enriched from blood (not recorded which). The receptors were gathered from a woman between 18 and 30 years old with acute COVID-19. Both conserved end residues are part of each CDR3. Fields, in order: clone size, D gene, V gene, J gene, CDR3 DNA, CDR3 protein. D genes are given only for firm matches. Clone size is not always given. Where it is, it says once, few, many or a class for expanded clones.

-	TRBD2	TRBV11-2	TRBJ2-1	TGTGCCAGCAGCTACAGGGAGAAGACTAGCGGGAGACGGGGAAATGAGCAGTTCTTC	CASSYREKTSGRRGNEQFF
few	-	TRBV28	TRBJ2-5	TGTGCCAGCAGTGGACTAACTCAAGAGACCCAGTACTTC	CASSGLTQETQYF
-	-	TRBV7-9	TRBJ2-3	TGTGCCAGCAGCTTGGGACTGTATACAGATACGCAGTATTTT	CASSLGLYTDTQYF
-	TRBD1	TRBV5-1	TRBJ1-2	TGCGCCAGCAGCTTATCCGGACAGGGGGACTATGGCTACACCTTC	CASSLSGQGDYGYTF
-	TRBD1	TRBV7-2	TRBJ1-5	TGTGCCAGCAGCATCGACAGGGGAAATCAGCCCCAGCATTTT	CASSIDRGNQPQHF
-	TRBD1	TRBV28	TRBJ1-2	TGTGCCAGCAGCATCAGGGGGCGCCGGGGCTACACCTTC	CASSIRGRRGYTF
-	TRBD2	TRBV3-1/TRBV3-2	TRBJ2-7	TGTGCCAGCAGCTATACTAGCGGGCCCTCCTACGAGCAGTACTTC	CASSYTSGPSYEQYF
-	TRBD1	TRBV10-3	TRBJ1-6	TGTGCCATCAGTGAAGACAGGGCAAATTCACCCCTCCACTTT	CAISEDRANSPLHF
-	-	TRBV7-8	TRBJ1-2	TGTGCCAGCAGCCTACAGCGGGGGACGTTAGGCTACACCTTC	CASSLQRGTLGYTF
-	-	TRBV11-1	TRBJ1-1	TGTGCCAGCAGCTTATCAGGGAGGAGTGAAGCTTTCTTT	CASSLSGRSEAFF
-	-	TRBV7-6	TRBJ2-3	TGTGCCAGCAGCGCAATCCGGGTCCGCACAGATACGCAGTATTTT	CASSAIRVRTDTQYF
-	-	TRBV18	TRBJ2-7	TGTGCCAGCTCACCTTCAGGGGCGACCTCCTACGAGCAGTACTTC	CASSPSGATSYEQYF
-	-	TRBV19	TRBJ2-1	TGTGCCAGTAGTTGGGGCGGAATAAGCTCCTACAATGAGCAGTTCTTC	CASSWGGISSYNEQFF
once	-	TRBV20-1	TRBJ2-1	TGCAGTGCCGACAGGATGAATGAGCAGTTCTTC	CSADRMNEQFF
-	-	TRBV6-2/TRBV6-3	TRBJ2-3	TGTGCCAGCCGCCGGACTGGCGTTGATACGCAGTATTTT	CASRRTGVDTQYF
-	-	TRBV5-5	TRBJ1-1	TGTGCCAGCAGGTTGACAGGTGGCACTGAAGCTTTCTTT	CASRLTGGTEAFF
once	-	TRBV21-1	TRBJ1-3	TGTGCCAGCAGCTCCCGTACGTCCGGGACAGGGGCCTCGAAGAGGTCTGGAAACACCATATATTTT	CASSSRTSGTGASKRSGNTIYF
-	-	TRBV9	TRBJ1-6	TGTGCCAGCGGCGGGGGCATGAATAATTCACCCCTCCACTTT	CASGGGMNNSPLHF
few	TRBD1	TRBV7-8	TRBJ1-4	TGTGCCAGCAGCCCGTTGACAGGGGCACAAGAAAAACTGTTTTTT	CASSPLTGAQEKLFF
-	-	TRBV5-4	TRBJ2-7	TGTGCCAGCAGCTTACAGCAGGGGTACGAGCAGTACTTC	CASSLQQGYEQYF
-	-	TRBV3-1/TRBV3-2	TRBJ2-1	TGTGCCAGCAGCCCTCAGGGGGGCTACTACAATGAGCAGTTCTTC	CASSPQGGYYNEQFF
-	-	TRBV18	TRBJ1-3	TGTGCCAGCTCACCCCAGGGGAAAGGAAACACCATATATTTT	CASSPQGKGNTIYF
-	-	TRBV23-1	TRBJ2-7	TGCGCCAGCAGGCCTCCGGTGCGCTCCTACGAGCAGTACTTC	CASRPPVRSYEQYF
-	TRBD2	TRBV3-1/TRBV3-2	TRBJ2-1	TGTGCCAGCAGCCATTCCCGGACTAGCGGGAGGGCATACAATGAGCAGTTCTTC	CASSHSRTSGRAYNEQFF
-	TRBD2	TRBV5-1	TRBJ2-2	TGCGCCAGCAGTCGTCAGTCCAGCGGGAGGCACGGGGAGCTGTTTTTT	CASSRQSSGRHGELFF
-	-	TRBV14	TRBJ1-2	TGTGCCAGCAGCCCCCGTACAGGCTACTATGGCTACACCTTC	CASSPRTGYYGYTF
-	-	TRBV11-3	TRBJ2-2	TGTGCCAGCAGCCTTAGGGGGAGCGTCACCGGGGAGCTGTTTTTT	CASSLRGSVTGELFF
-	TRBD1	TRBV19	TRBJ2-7	TGTGCCAGTAGTAAGACAGGGTATGGGGAAAACGAGCAGTACTTC	CASSKTGYGENEQYF
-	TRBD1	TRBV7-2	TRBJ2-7	TGTGCCAGCAGCTTGGGACAGGCACTGGGGCAGTACTTC	CASSLGQALGQYF
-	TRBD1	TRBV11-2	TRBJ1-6	TGTGCCAGCAGCTCTAGACAGGGGTATAATTCACCCCTCCACTTT	CASSSRQGYNSPLHF
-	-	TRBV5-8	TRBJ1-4	TGTGCCAGCAGCCCCGGGAGGGTTGCTAATGAAAAACTGTTTTTT	CASSPGRVANEKLFF
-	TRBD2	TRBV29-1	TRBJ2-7	TGCAGCGCCCGAGGGGGAGTAGCGGGAGAACAGTACGAGCAGTACTTC	CSARGGVAGEQYEQYF
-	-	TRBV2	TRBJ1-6	TGTGCCAGCTCCACTCTTAATTCACCCCTCCACTTT	CASSTLNSPLHF
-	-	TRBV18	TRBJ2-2	TGTGCCAGCTCACCGGGCCAGGGTGGAAACACCGGGGAGCTGTTTTTT	CASSPGQGGNTGELFF
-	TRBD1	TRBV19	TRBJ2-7	TGTGCCAGTAGTCCCGGAAGGCAGGGGGCCTCCGAGCAGTACTTC	CASSPGRQGASEQYF
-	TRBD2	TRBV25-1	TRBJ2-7	TGTGCCAGCAGCTTCAGCGGGAGGACCTACGAGCAGTACTTC	CASSFSGRTYEQYF
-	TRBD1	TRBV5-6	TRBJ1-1	TGTGCCAGCAAACAGGGGGGCACTGAAGCTTTCTTT	CASKQGGTEAFF